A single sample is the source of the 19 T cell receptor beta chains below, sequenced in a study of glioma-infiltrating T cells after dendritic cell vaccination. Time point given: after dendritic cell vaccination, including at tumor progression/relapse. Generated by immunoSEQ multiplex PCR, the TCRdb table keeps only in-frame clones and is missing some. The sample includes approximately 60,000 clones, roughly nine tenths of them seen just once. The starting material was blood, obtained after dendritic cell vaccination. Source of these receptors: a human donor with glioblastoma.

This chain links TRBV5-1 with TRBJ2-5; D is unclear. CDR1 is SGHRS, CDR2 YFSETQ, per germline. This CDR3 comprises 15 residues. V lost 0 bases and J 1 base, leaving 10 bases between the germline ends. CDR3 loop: CASSLGSLTQETQYF. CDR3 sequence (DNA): TGCGCCAGCAGCTTGGGGTCCCTAACCCAAGAGACCCAGTACTTC. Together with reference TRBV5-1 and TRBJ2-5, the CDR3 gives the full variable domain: KAGVTQTPRYLIKTRGQQVTLSCSPISGHRSVSWYQQTPGQGLQFLFEYFSETQRNKGNFPGRFSGRQFSNSRSEMNVSTLELGDSALYLCASSLGSLTQETQYFGPGTRLLVL.

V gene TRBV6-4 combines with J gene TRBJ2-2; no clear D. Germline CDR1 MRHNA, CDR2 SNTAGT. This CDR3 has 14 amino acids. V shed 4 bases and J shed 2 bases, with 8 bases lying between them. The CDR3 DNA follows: TGTGCCAGCAGTGCCATAGAAAACACCGGGGAGCTGTTTTTT. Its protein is CASSAIENTGELFF.

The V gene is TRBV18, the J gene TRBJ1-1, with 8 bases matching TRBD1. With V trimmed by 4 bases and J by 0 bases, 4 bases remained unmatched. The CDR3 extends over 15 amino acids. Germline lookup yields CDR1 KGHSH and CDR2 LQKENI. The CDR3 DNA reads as TGTGCCAGCTCACTGAAGGACAGGGTGAACACTGAAGCTTTCTTT. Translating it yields CASSLKDRVNTEAFF.

CDR3 residues: CAWRGRGFQPQHF. CDR3 nucleotides: TGTGCCTGGAGGGGCAGGGGGTTTCAGCCCCAGCATTTT. The chain combines TRBV30 with TRBJ1-5, with TRBD1 matching over 7 bases. V was clipped by 3 bases and J by 6 bases; unmatched bases: 5. CDR3 length equals 13 residues. Germline V lookup: CDR1 GTSNPN, CDR2 SVGIG (reference sequence).

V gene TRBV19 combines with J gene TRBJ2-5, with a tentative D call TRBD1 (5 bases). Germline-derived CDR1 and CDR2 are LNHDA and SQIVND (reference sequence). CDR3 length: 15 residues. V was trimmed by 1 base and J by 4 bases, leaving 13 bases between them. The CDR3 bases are TGTGCCAGTAGTATAGGTGGGGCGCGTGGAGAGACCCAGTACTTC. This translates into CASSIGGARGETQYF.

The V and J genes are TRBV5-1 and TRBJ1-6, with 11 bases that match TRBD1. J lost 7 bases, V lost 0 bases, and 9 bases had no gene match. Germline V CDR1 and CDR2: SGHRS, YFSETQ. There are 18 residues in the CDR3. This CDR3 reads CASSLEGTGGLSNSPLHF. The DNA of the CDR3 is TGCGCCAGCAGCTTGGAAGGGACAGGGGGTCTCTCCAATTCACCCCTCCACTTT.

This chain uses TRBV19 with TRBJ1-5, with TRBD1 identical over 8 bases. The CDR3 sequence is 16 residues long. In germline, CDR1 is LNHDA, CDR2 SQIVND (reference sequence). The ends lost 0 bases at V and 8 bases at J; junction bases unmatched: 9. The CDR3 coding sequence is TGTGCCAGTAGTATAGAAAATACAGGGGGAGTTGAGCCCCAGCATTTT. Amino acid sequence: CASSIENTGGVEPQHF.

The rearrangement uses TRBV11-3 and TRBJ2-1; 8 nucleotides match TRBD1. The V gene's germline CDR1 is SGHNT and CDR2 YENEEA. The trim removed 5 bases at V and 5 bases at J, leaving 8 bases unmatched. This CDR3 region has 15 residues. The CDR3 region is CASSLDRVANNEQFF. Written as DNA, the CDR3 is TGTGCCAGCAGCCTGGACAGGGTCGCCAACAATGAGCAGTTCTTC.

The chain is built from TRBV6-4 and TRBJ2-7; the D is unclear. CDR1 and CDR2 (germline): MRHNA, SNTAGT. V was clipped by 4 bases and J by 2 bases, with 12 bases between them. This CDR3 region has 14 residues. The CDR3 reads CASSGPQTTYEQYF. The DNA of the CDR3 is TGTGCCAGCAGTGGGCCCCAGACAACCTACGAGCAGTACTTC.

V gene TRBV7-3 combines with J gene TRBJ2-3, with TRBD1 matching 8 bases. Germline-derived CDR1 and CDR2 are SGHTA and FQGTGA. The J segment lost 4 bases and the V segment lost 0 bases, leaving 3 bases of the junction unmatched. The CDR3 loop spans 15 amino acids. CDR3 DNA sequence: TGTGCCAGCAGCTTAACGGGGACAGGCGCAGATACGCAGTATTTT. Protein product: CASSLTGTGADTQYF.

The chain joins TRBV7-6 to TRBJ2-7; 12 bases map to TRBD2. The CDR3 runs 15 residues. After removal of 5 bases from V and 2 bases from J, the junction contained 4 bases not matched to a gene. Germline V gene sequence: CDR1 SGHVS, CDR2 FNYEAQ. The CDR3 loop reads CASSRTSGDPYEQYF. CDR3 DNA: TGTGCCAGCAGCCGGACTAGCGGGGACCCCTACGAGCAGTACTTC.

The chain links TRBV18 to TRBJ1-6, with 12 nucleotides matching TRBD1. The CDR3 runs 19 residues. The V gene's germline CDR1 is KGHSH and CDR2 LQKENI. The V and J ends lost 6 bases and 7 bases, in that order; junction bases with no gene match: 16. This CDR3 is CASSPVPGQGAQVNSPLHF. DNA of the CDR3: TGTGCCAGCTCCCCAGTCCCGGGACAGGGGGCGCAGGTCAATTCACCCCTCCACTTT.

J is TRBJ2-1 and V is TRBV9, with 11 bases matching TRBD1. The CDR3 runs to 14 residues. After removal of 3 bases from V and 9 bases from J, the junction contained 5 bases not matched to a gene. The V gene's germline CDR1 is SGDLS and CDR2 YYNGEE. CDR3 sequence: CASSAWDRGSEQFF. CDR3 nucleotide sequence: TGTGCCAGCAGCGCCTGGGACAGGGGGAGTGAGCAGTTCTTC.

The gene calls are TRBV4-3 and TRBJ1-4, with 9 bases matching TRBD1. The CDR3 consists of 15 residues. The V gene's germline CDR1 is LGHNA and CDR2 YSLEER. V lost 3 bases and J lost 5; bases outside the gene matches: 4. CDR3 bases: TGCGCCAGCAGCCATCGCGACAGGGGGAATGAAAAACTGTTTTTT. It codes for CASSHRDRGNEKLFF.

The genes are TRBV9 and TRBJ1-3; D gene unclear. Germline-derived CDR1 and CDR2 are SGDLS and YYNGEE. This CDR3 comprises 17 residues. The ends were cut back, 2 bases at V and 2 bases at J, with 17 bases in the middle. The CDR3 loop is CASSVTTNGPPGNTIYF. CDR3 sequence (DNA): TGTGCCAGCAGCGTTACGACAAACGGCCCCCCTGGAAACACCATATATTTT. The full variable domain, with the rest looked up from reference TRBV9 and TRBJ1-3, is DSGVTQTPKHLITATGQRVTLRCSPRSGDLSVYWYQQSLDQGLQFLIQYYNGEERAKGNILERFSAQQFPDLHSELNLSSLELGDSALYFCASSVTTNGPPGNTIYFGEGSWLTVV.

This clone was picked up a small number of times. The CDR3 reads CASSYALSGNQPQHF. The DNA of the CDR3 is TGTGCCAGCAGTTACGCGCTGTCAGGGAATCAGCCCCAGCATTTT. V is TRBV6-6 and J is TRBJ1-5; tentatively, D is TRBD1 (5 bases). V shed 2 bases and J shed 4 bases, with 12 bases lying between them. Per germline, CDR1 MNHNY and CDR2 SVGAGI (reference sequence). The CDR3 spans 15 residues.

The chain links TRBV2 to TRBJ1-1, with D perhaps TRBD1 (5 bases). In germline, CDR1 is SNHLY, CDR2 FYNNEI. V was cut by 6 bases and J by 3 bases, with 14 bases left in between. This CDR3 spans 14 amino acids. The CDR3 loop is CASSSTALDTEAFF. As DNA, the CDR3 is TGTGCCAGCAGCTCGACAGCGCTGGACACTGAAGCTTTCTTT.

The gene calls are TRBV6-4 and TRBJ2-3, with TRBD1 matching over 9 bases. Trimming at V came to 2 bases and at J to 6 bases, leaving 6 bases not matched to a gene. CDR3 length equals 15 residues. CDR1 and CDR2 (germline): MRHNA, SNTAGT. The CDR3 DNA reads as TGTGCCAGCAGTGACCGGGACAGGGCGAAGGATACGCAGTATTTT. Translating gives CASSDRDRAKDTQYF.

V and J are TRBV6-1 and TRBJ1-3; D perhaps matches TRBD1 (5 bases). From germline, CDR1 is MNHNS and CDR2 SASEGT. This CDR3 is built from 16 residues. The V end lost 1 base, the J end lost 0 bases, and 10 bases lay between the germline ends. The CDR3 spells CASSEGGEGSGNTIYF. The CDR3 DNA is TGTGCCAGCAGTGAAGGGGGCGAAGGCTCTGGAAACACCATATATTTT.